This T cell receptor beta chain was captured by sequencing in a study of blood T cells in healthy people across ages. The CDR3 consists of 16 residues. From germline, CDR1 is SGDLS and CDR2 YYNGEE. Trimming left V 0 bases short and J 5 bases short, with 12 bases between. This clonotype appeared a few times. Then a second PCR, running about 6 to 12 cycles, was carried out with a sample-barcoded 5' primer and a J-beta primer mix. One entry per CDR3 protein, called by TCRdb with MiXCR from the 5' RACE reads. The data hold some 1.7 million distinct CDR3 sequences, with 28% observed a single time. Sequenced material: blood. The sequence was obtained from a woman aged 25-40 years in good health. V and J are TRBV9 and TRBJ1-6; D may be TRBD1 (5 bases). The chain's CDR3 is CASSVAGGANNSPLHF. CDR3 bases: TGTGCCAGCAGCGTAGCCGGAGGGGCAAATAATTCACCCCTCCACTTT.